This TCR beta chain derives from a study of blood T cell repertoires in COVID-19. Sequenced by immunoSEQ multiplex PCR; TCRdb stores in-frame clones only, minus some. The table has about 370,000 clones, around 90% seen once; the top ten hold 5% to 8.5%. The ends lost 4 bases at V and 9 bases at J; junction bases unmatched: 14. Germline V gives CDR1 MDHEN, CDR2 SYDVKM. The CDR3 consists of 16 residues. The V and J genes are TRBV28 and TRBJ2-2; TRBD1 matches 7 bases. This sequence was found in a man aged 18 to 30 with active or convalescent COVID-19. The sample was peripheral blood. The CDR3 nucleotides are TGTGCCAGCAGTTCACCGGACAGGACCACCGGTTGGGAGCTGTTTTTT. Translating gives CASSSPDRTTGWELFF.